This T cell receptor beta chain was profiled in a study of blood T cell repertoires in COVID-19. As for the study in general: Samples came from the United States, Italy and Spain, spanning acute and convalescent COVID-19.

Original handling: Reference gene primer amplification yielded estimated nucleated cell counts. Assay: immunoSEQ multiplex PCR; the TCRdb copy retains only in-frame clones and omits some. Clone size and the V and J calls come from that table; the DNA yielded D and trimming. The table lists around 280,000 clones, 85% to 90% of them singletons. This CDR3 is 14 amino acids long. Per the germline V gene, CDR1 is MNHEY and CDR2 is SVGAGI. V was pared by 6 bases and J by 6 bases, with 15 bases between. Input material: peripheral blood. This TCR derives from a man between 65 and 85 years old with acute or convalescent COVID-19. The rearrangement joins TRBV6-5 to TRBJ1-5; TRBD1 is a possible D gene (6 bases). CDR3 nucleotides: TGTGCCAGCAGCGTAAACAGGGTAACTCAGCCCCAGCATTTT. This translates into CASSVNRVTQPQHF.